One sample yielded the 10 T cell receptor beta chains listed below, sequenced in a study of response to subunit inactivated influenza vaccine. Using its own MiXCR run on the RT-PCR reads, TCRdb lists one record per CDR3 protein. Of 860,000 or so distinct CDR3 sequences in the sample, 21% were seen once. Sequencing used PBMCs from blood, obtained around 5 days after vaccination. These receptors were taken from a man between 45 and 60 years old who received an inactivated influenza vaccine.

This clonotype was picked up many times. This sequence joins TRBV3-1 and TRBJ2-7; 11 bases fit TRBD2. Germline V CDR1 and CDR2: LGHDT, YNNKEL (reference sequence). The V and J ends lost 4 bases and 0 bases, in that order; junction bases with no gene match: 2. The CDR3 is made up of 15 amino acids. DNA for the CDR3: TGTGCCAGCAGCCCTAGCGGGGGGAGCTCCTACGAGCAGTACTTC. Translating gives CASSPSGGSSYEQYF.

This clonotype was observed a few times. The chain carries TRBV12-3 or TRBV12-4 and TRBJ2-6; 8 nucleotides line up with TRBD1. After removal of 5 bases from V and 0 bases from J, the junction contained 6 bases not matched to a gene. The CDR3 consists of 17 residues. In nucleotides, the CDR3 is TGTGCCAGCAGTGGCCGGACAGGGCACTCTGGGGCCAACGTCCTGACTTTC. Translating it yields CASSGRTGHSGANVLTF.

The J gene is TRBJ1-4, the V gene TRBV7-9, with TRBD1 as a possible D gene (5 bases). Trimming took off 0 bases at V and 3 bases at J, with 8 bases between the two ends. CDR1 SEHNR and CDR2 FQNEAQ come from the germline V gene (reference sequence). The CDR3 sequence is 15 residues long. For the CDR3, the DNA is TGTGCCAGCAGCTTAGCAGGGGATCCTAATGAAAAACTGTTTTTT. This gives the protein CASSLAGDPNEKLFF.

The rearrangement joins TRBV12-3 or TRBV12-4 to TRBJ2-1, with D possibly matching TRBD2 (5 bases). The CDR3 loop spans 13 amino acids. V was cut by 7 bases and J by 9 bases, with 16 bases left in between. Here the CDR3 DNA reads TGTGCCAGCACCCCCCCGGGCGGAGGTGAGCAGTTCTTC. This sequence encodes CASTPPGGGEQFF.

This clonotype occurred many times. The rearrangement links TRBV20-1 to TRBJ2-5, with 7 bases lining up with TRBD1. V lost 3 bases, J lost 5 bases, and 9 bases stayed unmatched. Germline values: CDR1 DFQATT, CDR2 SNEGSKA (reference sequence). This CDR3 has 14 residues. The CDR3 DNA follows: TGCAGTGCTAGTCTGGGACAGTTGGGGGAGACCCAGTACTTC. This codes for CSASLGQLGETQYF.

This clonotype was seen a few times. This sequence may be a read error, since a much larger clone differs from it by one base. The gene calls are TRBV28 and TRBJ2-7; no firm D call. V lost 1 base, J lost 2 bases, and 9 bases lay in between. CDR1 and CDR2 from the germline V gene are MDHEN and SYDVKM. This CDR3 comprises 14 residues. CDR3 nucleotides: TGTGCCAGCAGTTTATTGGGCGGCACCTACGAGCAGTACTTC. It is translated as CASSLLGGTYEQYF.

The V gene is TRBV30, the J gene TRBJ2-7, with D hard to call. The CDR3 contains 15 residues. V was clipped by 3 bases and J by 2 bases, with 17 bases between them. Germline V gene lookup returns CDR1 GTSNPN and CDR2 SVGIG (reference sequence). The CDR3 coding sequence is TGTGCCTGGAGCGACCCGCACGGTTTAGCCTACGAGCAGTACTTC. Protein product: CAWSDPHGLAYEQYF.

J is TRBJ2-6 and V is TRBV27; D uncertain. This CDR3 contains 15 residues. The V end lost 5 bases, the J end lost 1 base, and 9 bases lay between the germline ends. Germline loops: CDR1 MNHEY, CDR2 SMNVEV (reference sequence). The CDR3 here is CASSPDESGANVLTF. The CDR3 nucleotides are TGTGCCAGCAGTCCCGACGAGTCTGGGGCCAACGTCCTGACTTTC.

In DNA, the CDR3 is TGTGCCAGCAGCAGTAGGTCCACCGGGGAGCTGTTTTTT. Residues: CASSSRSTGELFF. The chain couples TRBV9 to TRBJ2-2; unclear D gene. The CDR3 runs to 13 residues. Germline V gene data show CDR1 as SGDLS and CDR2 as YYNGEE. The V end lost 4 bases, the J end lost 4 bases, and 8 bases lay between the germline ends.

The chain links TRBV7-2 to TRBJ2-3; no definite D call. Between the trimmed V and J ends, which lost 1 base and 4 bases, there was a span of 6 bases. The germline V gene has CDR1 SGHTA and CDR2 FQGNSA. The length of the CDR3 is 13 residues. The CDR3 bases are TGTGCCAGCAGCTTAGATCCCTCAGATACGCAGTATTTT. Its translation is CASSLDPSDTQYF.